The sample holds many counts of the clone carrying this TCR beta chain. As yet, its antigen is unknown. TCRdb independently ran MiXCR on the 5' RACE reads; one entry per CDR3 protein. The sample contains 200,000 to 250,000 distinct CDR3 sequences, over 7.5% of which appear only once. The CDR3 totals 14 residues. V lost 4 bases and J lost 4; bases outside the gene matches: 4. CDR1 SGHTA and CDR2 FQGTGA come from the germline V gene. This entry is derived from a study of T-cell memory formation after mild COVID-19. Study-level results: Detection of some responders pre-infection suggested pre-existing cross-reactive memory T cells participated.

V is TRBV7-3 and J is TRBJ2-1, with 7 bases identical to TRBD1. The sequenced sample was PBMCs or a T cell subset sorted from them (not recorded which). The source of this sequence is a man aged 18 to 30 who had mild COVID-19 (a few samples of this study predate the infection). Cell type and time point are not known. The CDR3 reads CASSSGQPYNEQFF. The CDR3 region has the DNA TGTGCCAGCAGCTCGGGACAGCCATACAATGAGCAGTTCTTC.